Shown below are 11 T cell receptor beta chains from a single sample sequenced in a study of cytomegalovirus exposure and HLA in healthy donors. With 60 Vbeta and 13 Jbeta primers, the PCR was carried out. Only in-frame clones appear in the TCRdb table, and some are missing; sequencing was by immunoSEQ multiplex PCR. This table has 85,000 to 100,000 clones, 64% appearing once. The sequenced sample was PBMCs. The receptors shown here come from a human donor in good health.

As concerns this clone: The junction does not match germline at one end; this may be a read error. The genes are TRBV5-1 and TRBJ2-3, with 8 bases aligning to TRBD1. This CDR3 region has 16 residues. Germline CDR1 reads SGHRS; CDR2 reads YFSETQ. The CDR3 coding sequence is TGCGCCAGCAGCTTGAACCCGGGACAGGACACATATACGCAGTATTTT. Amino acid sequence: CASSLNPGQDTYTQYF.

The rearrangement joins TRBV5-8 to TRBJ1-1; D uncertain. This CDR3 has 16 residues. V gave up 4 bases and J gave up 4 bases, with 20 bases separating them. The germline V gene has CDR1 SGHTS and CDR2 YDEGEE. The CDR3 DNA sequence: TGTGCCAGCAGCCCGTACCTCGGTTCCTATCGCACTGAAGCTTTCTTT. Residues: CASSPYLGSYRTEAFF. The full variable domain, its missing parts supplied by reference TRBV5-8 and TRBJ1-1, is EAGVTQSPTHLIKTRGQQATLRCSPISGHTSVYWYQQALGLGLQFLLWYDEGEERNRGNFPPRFSGRQFPNYSSELNVNALELEDSALYLCASSPYLGSYRTEAFFGQGTRLTVV.

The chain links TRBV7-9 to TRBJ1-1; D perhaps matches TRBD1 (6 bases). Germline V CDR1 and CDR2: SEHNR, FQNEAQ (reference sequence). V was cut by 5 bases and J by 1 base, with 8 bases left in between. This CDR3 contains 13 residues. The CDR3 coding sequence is TGTGCCAGCAGCCAACAGGGGAACACTGAAGCTTTCTTT. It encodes CASSQQGNTEAFF.

CDR3 bases: TGCGCCAGCAGCTTGGCGATAAACAGGGGTCTCGACAATGAGCAGTTCTTC. Translation gives CASSLAINRGLDNEQFF. The chain links TRBV5-1 to TRBJ2-1, with 7 nucleotides matching TRBD1. The CDR3 is made up of 17 amino acids. The germline gives CDR1 SGHRS, CDR2 YFSETQ. Trimming removed 0 bases from V and 5 bases from J; junction bases left unmatched: 11. The full variable domain, with the rest looked up from reference TRBV5-1 and TRBJ2-1, is KAGVTQTPRYLIKTRGQQVTLSCSPISGHRSVSWYQQTPGQGLQFLFEYFSETQRNKGNFPGRFSGRQFSNSRSEMNVSTLELGDSALYLCASSLAINRGLDNEQFFGPGTRLTVL.

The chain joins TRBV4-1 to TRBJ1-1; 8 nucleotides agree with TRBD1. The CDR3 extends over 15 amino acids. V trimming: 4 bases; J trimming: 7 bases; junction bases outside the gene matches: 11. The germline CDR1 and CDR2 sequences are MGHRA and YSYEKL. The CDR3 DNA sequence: TGCGCCAGCAGCCCAGCACAGGGGGAAACAGGTGAAGCTTTCTTT. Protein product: CASSPAQGETGEAFF.

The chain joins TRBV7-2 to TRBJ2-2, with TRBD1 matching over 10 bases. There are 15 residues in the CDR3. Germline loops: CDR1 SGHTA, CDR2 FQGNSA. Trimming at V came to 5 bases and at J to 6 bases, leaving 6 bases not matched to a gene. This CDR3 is CASSPGTGAAGELFF. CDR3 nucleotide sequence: TGTGCCAGCAGCCCAGGGACAGGGGCTGCCGGGGAGCTGTTTTTT. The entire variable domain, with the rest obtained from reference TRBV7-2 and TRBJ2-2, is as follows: GAGVSQSPSNKVTEKGKDVELRCDPISGHTALYWYRQSLGQGLEFLIYFQGNSAPDKSGLPSDRFSAERTGGSVSTLTIQRTQQEDSAVYLCASSPGTGAAGELFFGEGSRLTVL.

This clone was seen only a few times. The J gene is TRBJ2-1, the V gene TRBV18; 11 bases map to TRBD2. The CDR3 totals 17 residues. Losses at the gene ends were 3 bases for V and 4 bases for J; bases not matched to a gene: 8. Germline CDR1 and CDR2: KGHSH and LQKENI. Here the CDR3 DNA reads TGTGCCAGCTCACCCGAGGATGTAGCGGGGGGGTACAATGAGCAGTTCTTC. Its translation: CASSPEDVAGGYNEQFF.

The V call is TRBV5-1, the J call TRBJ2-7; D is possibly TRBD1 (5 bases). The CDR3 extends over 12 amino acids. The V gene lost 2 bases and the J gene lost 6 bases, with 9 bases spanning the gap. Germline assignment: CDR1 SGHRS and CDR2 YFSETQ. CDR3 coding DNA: TGCGCCAGCAGCTTTCAGGGCATCGAGCAGTACTTC. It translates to CASSFQGIEQYF.

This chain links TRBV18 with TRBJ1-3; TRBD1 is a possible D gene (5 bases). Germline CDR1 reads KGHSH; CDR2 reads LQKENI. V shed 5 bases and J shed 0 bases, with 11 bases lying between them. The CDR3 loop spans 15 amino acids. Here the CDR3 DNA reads TGTGCCAGCTCAGCAGGGTTCGACTCTGGAAACACCATATATTTT. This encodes CASSAGFDSGNTIYF.

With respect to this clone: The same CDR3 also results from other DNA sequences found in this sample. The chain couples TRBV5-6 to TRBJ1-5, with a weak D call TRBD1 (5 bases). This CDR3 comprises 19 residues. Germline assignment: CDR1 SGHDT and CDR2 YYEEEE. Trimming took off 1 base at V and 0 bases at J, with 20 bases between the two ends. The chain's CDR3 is CASSLWLGTGPYSNQPQHF. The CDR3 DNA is TGTGCCAGCAGCTTGTGGTTGGGTACAGGTCCCTATAGCAATCAGCCCCAGCATTTT.

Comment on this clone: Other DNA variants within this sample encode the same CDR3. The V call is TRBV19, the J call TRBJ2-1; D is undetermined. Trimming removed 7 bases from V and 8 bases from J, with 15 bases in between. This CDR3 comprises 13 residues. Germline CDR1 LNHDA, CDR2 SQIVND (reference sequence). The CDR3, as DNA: TGTGCCAGTATAGGTCTAGGTTTCGATGAGCAGTTCTTC. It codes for CASIGLGFDEQFF.